This passage covers 4 T cell receptor beta chains from one sample sequenced in a study of regulatory dendritic cells for organ transplantation. The protocol was immunoSEQ multiplex PCR, while the TCRdb copy is restricted to in-frame clones and leaves out a portion. This table holds under 30,000 clones, 60% to 80% found once. What was sequenced was memory CD4+ T cells from blood. Subset specified: CD45RO+ memory T cells. The receptors were sampled from a human donor in good health.

The chain recombines TRBV6-1 with TRBJ2-7, with no clear D. Germline lookup yields CDR1 MNHNS and CDR2 SASEGT. Trimming took 7 bases from V and 3 from J, leaving 16 bases between them. The CDR3 totals 14 residues. The CDR3 nucleotides are TGTGCCAGCATTCAAAGAACTGTCAGCTACGAGCAGTACTTC. Protein: CASIQRTVSYEQYF.

This clone has a single count. The rearrangement uses TRBV28 and TRBJ2-1, with 7 bases fitting TRBD2. CDR1 and CDR2 (germline): MDHEN, SYDVKM. The CDR3 runs to 16 residues. The ends lost 4 bases at V and 1 base at J; junction bases unmatched: 7. For the CDR3, the DNA is TGTGCCAGCAGTTCGCGACTAGCCGCGTCCTACAATGAGCAGTTCTTC. Translating it yields CASSSRLAASYNEQFF.

This clone was counted a single time. V usage is TRBV7-2 and J usage is TRBJ1-2; D unclear. Trimming removed 0 bases from V and 5 bases from J, with 10 bases in between. The CDR3 runs to 14 residues. Germline lookup yields CDR1 SGHTA and CDR2 FQGNSA. CDR3 nucleotides: TGTGCCAGCAGCTTAGCCTGGGGATCATATGGCTACACCTTC. It is translated as CASSLAWGSYGYTF.

This CDR3 is CATRPAEATNEKLFF. The DNA of the CDR3 is TGTGCCACGAGGCCCGCAGAGGCAACTAATGAAAAACTGTTTTTT. The V gene is TRBV6-6, the J gene TRBJ1-4; D call uncertain. Trimming pared 10 bases from V and 0 bases from J, leaving 15 bases between. CDR1 and CDR2 (germline): MNHNY, SVGAGI (reference sequence). This CDR3 spans 15 amino acids.